This T cell receptor (beta chain) was documented in a study of CD4 and CD8 cells across lung adenocarcinoma regions. One entry per CDR3 protein, called by TCRdb with MiXCR from the PCR reads. This table holds approximately 8,400 distinct CDR3 sequences, 54% found once. The patients had localized lung adenocarcinoma, a non-small cell subtype. The V gene lost 8 bases and the J gene lost 12 bases, with 14 bases spanning the gap. Germline values: CDR1 SGHTA, CDR2 FQGNSA. CDR3 length equals 11 residues. The sequencing sample was made of CD8+ T cells from the center of a lung tumor. This sequence joins TRBV7-2 and TRBJ2-4; maybe TRBD2 (6 bases). The TCR originated in a female donor with lung adenocarcinoma. The CD4 and CD8 labels of this study may be unreliable. As DNA, the CDR3 is TGTGCCAGCCTTGCCCGGGAGACTCAGTACTTC. This sequence encodes CASLARETQYF. The full variable domain, with the rest looked up from reference TRBV7-2 and TRBJ2-4, is GAGVSQSPSNKVTEKGKDVELRCDPISGHTALYWYRQSLGQGLEFLIYFQGNSAPDKSGLPSDRFSAERTGGSVSTLTIQRTQQEDSAVYLCASLARETQYFGAGTRLSVL.